This TCR beta chain is from a study of molecular identifiers for immune sequencing clone quantification. Study in general: Replicate experiments took RNA from about 20,000 or 100,000 naive CD8 cells, divided it five ways and sequenced four. The study, taken as a whole, reports: Clone sizes that are highly expanded could be underestimated when identical TCR molecules share a barcode.

Remarks on this clonotype: Its specificity is not known.

Germline assignment: CDR1 DFQATT and CDR2 SNEGSKA (reference sequence). The CDR3 has 15 amino acids. V dropped 2 bases and J dropped 2 bases, with 15 bases sitting between them. Sorting captured naive CD8 T cells as CD8+CD4-CCR7+CD45RA+. TCRdb redid the calling of the PCR reads with MiXCR, one entry per CDR3 protein. The sample carries some 2,000 distinct CDR3 sequences, around 24% recorded once. The V and J genes are TRBV20-1 and TRBJ2-5, with D possibly TRBD1 on 5 matching bases. The receptor's source is a human donor in good health. Some libraries in this study had Jurkat cell RNA spiked in. Specimen: naive CD8+ T cells from blood, with Jurkat cell RNA spiked in. The subset was: FACS-sorted CD8+CD4-CCR7+CD45RA+ naive T cells. The CDR3 is CSARRTITLQETQYF. CDR3 DNA sequence: TGCAGTGCTAGACGGACAATAACCCTACAAGAGACCCAGTACTTC.